A selection of T cell receptor beta chains follows, all from one sample in a study of T cells in localized non-small cell lung cancer. TCRdb's copy holds only in-frame clones and misses some; the assay was immunoSEQ multiplex PCR. Of 12,000 or so clones in the sample, 65% to 85% were seen once. Sequences were derived from peripheral blood, sampled before any cancer treatment. The source of these receptors is a male donor older than 55 with stage I lung adenocarcinoma. Each CDR3 is given with its conserved first and last residue. The D gene is left open where the match is weak. Clone size is stated in some rows and not others, as once, few, many or a class when expanded.

.	.	TRBV6-1	13	TRBJ1-1	CASLIHTNTEAFF	TGTGCCAGCTTGATACACACGAACACTGAAGCTTTCTTT
TRBD1	.	TRBV5-4	18	TRBJ2-1	CASSLGRDRVSSYNEQFF	TGTGCCAGCAGCTTGGGCCGGGACAGGGTCAGCTCCTACAATGAGCAGTTCTTC
.	few	TRBV19	15	TRBJ1-2	CASRPRPGTYYGYTF	TGTGCCAGTAGGCCTCGACCCGGGACGTACTATGGCTACACCTTC
.	.	TRBV6-5	15	TRBJ2-2	CASSYSTPPTGELFF	TGTGCCAGCAGTTACTCGACCCCTCCGACCGGGGAGCTGTTTTTT
TRBD2	.	TRBV6-5	14	TRBJ2-7	CASRIKGLTYEQYF	TGTGCCAGCAGGATTAAGGGACTAACCTACGAGCAGTACTTC
.	.	TRBV5-1	13	TRBJ2-2	CASSPQLTGELFF	TGCGCCAGCAGCCCACAGTTGACCGGGGAGCTGTTTTTT
.	.	TRBV7-9	15	TRBJ2-5	CASSLGSAGLETQYF	TGTGCCAGCAGCTTAGGGAGCGCAGGGCTAGAGACCCAGTACTTC
.	few	TRBV5-6	16	TRBJ2-7	CASSILGGIGSYEQYF	TGTGCCAGCAGCATTCTCGGCGGGATTGGGTCCTACGAGCAGTACTTC
TRBD1	.	TRBV28	14	TRBJ1-2	CASSYRGVGYGYTF	TGTGCCAGCAGCTACAGGGGGGTTGGCTATGGCTACACCTTC
TRBD2	.	TRBV7-2	16	TRBJ2-5	CASSLRGAGVRETQYF	TGTGCCAGCAGCTTAAGGGGAGCGGGAGTAAGGGAGACCCAGTACTTC
.	.	TRBV19	14	TRBJ1-1	CASSSLGMNTEAFF	TGTGCCAGTAGTAGCCTAGGGATGAACACTGAAGCTTTCTTT
TRBD2	.	TRBV6-1	16	TRBJ2-1	CASSEGLAGPFDEQFF	TGTGCCAGCAGTGAAGGACTAGCGGGACCCTTCGATGAGCAGTTCTTC
TRBD2	.	TRBV9	15	TRBJ2-1	CASSVVAGSYNEQFF	TGTGCCAGCAGCGTAGTAGCGGGTTCCTACAATGAGCAGTTCTTC
.	.	TRBV4-3	15	TRBJ2-3	CASSQDPPGSDTQYF	TGCGCCAGCAGCCAAGATCCGCCTGGGTCAGATACGCAGTATTTT
.	.	TRBV4-3	15	TRBJ2-7	CASSQAETSWYEQYF	TGCGCCAGCAGCCAAGCGGAAACTAGCTGGTACGAGCAGTACTTC
TRBD1	.	TRBV5-8	16	TRBJ2-2	CASSLGQGGNTGELFF	TGTGCCAGCAGCTTGGGACAGGGGGGAAACACCGGGGAGCTGTTTTTT
TRBD1	.	TRBV7-6	13	TRBJ1-2	CASSSTGKEGYTF	TGTGCCAGCAGTTCGACAGGGAAGGAGGGCTACACCTTC
.	.	TRBV6-6	12	TRBJ1-1	CASSYPNTEAFF	TGTGCCAGCAGTTACCCGAACACTGAAGCTTTCTTT
.	.	TRBV28	17	TRBJ1-5	CASPPPDRSYSNQPQHF	TGTGCCAGCCCCCCACCCGACAGAAGTTATAGCAATCAGCCCCAGCATTTT
TRBD1	once	TRBV6-5	13	TRBJ2-7	CATYRQGAYEQYF	TGTGCCACCTATCGACAGGGGGCCTACGAGCAGTACTTC
TRBD1	.	TRBV5-4	15	TRBJ2-1	CASSPGQDVPNEQFF	TGTGCCAGCAGCCCGGGACAGGATGTCCCTAATGAGCAGTTCTTC
TRBD1	.	TRBV6-6	15	TRBJ1-1	CASSGTQGMRTEAFF	TGTGCCAGCAGTGGGACACAGGGGATGAGGACTGAAGCTTTCTTT
TRBD1	.	TRBV29-1	16	TRBJ1-4	CSVVYRGDATNEKLFF	TGCAGCGTTGTTTACAGGGGCGATGCAACTAATGAAAAACTGTTTTTT
TRBD1	.	TRBV28	15	TRBJ1-2	CASSSTGGKDYGYTF	TGTGCCAGCAGCTCGACAGGGGGGAAGGACTATGGCTACACCTTC
.	.	TRBV27	14	TRBJ2-5	CASSLTGVKETQYF	TGTGCCAGCAGCCTGACAGGTGTCAAAGAGACCCAGTACTTC
.	.	TRBV2	14	TRBJ2-1	CASTQKAGYNEQFF	TGTGCCAGCACTCAGAAGGCGGGATACAATGAGCAGTTCTTC
.	.	TRBV4-3	12	TRBJ2-3	CASSLIGDTQYF	TGCGCCAGCAGCCTAATTGGAGATACGCAGTATTTT
TRBD1	.	TRBV28	14	TRBJ2-7	CASIQDRVRNEQYF	TGTGCCAGCATTCAAGACAGGGTGAGAAACGAGCAGTACTTC